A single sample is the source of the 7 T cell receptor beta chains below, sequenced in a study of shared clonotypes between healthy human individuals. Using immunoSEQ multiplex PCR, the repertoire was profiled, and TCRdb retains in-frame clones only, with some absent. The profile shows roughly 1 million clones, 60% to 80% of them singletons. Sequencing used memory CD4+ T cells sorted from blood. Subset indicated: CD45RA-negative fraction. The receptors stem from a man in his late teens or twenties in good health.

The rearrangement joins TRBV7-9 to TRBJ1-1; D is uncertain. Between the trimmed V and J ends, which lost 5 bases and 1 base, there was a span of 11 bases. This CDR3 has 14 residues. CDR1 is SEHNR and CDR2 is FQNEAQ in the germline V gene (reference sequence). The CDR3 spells CASSNRGANTEAFF. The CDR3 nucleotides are TGTGCCAGCAGCAACCGAGGCGCGAACACTGAAGCTTTCTTT. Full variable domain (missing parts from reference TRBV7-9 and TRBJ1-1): DTGVSQNPRHKITKRGQNVTFRCDPISEHNRLYWYRQTLGQGPEFLTYFQNEAQLEKSRLLSDRFSAERPKGSFSTLEIQRTEQGDSAMYLCASSNRGANTEAFFGQGTRLTVV.

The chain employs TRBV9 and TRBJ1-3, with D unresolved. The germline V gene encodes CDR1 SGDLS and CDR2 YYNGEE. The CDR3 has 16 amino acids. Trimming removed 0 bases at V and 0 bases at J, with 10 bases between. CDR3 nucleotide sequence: TGTGCCAGCAGCGTAGGTTTACAGAGCTCTGGAAACACCATATATTTT. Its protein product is CASSVGLQSSGNTIYF.

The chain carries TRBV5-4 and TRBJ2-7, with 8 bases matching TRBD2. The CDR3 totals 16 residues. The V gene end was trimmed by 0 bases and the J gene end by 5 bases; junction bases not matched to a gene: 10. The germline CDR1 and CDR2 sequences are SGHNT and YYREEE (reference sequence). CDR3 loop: CASSLESRREVNEQYF. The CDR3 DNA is TGTGCCAGCAGCTTGGAATCTCGGCGGGAGGTGAACGAGCAGTACTTC.

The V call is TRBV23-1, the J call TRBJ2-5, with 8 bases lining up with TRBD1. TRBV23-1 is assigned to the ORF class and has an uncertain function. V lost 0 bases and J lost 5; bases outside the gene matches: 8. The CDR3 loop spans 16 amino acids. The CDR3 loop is CASSQSCQGAPETQYF. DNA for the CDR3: TGCGCCAGCAGTCAATCGTGTCAGGGGGCGCCTGAGACCCAGTACTTC.

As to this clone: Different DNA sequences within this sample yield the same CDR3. The CDR3 nucleotides read TGTGCCTGGAAGAGTGCAGATACGCAGTATTTT. Translated, it gives CAWKSADTQYF. The chain employs TRBV30 and TRBJ2-3, with D unresolved. Germline V lookup: CDR1 GTSNPN, CDR2 SVGIG (reference sequence). The CDR3 runs 11 residues. V lost 4 bases and J lost 4, with 6 bases in between.

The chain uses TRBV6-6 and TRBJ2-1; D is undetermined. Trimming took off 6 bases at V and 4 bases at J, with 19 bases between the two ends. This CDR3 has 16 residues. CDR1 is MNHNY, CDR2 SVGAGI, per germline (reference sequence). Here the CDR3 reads CASSPGQLALYNEQFF. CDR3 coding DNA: TGTGCCAGCAGCCCCGGCCAGTTAGCCCTTTACAATGAGCAGTTCTTC.

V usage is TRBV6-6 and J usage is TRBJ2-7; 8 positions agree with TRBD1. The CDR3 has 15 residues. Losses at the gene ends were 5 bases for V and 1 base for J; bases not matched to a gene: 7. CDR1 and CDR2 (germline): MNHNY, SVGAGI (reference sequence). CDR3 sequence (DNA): TGTGCCAGCAGTAAGATTACAGGGGGATCCTACGAGCAGTACTTC. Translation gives CASSKITGGSYEQYF.